Sequencing of this T cell receptor beta chain was carried out in a study of T cells in tumors after PD-1 blockade. This CDR3 is built from 15 residues. Germline CDR1 is SGHRS and CDR2 is YFSETQ. Germline trimming cut 4 bases from V and 4 bases from J; bases unmatched to any gene: 6. The protocol was immunoSEQ multiplex PCR, while the TCRdb copy is restricted to in-frame clones and leaves out a portion. The sample contains about 8,200 clones, roughly 60% of which appear only once. Study-wide results and limits: Two pre-treatment samples showed no clonal replacement between them. After therapy, most expanded exhausted CD8+ clones were absent pre-treatment, suggesting clonal replacement. Some novel exhausted tumor clones appeared in pre-treatment blood, suggesting peripheral recruitment.

Time point indicated: second of two post-therapy site-matched biopsies approximately two months apart. Site-matched primary tumor biopsies were taken before and after PD-1 blockade. A note on this clone: The antigen is not known.

The source was tumor tissue, collected after anti-PD-1 treatment. The genes are TRBV5-1 and TRBJ1-3, with TRBD1 identical over 9 bases. The source of this sequence is a human donor with basal cell carcinoma. CDR3 sequence reads: CASSAGTGLGNTIYF. The CDR3 DNA reads TGCGCCAGCAGCGCCGGGACAGGGTTAGGAAACACCATATATTTT.